This is a list of T cell receptor beta chains from one sample in a study of cytomegalovirus exposure and HLA in healthy donors. The table came from immunoSEQ multiplex PCR; TCRdb's copy has only in-frame clones and leaves some out. The table records over 60,000 clones, 95% of them present only once. Sequencing was performed on PBMCs. All receptors derive from a man between 18 and 29 years old in good health and CMV-seronegative. CDR3s include the opening cysteine and the closing phenylalanine or tryptophan. Fields, in order: CDR3 DNA, CDR3 protein, J gene, V gene, clone size, D gene. The D gene is left open where the match is weak. The size field is filled for only some rows; it gives once, few, many or a size class.

TGTGCCAGCAGCCTAGGACAGATGCATGGCTACACCTTC CASSLGQMHGYTF TRBJ1-2 TRBV7-3 - -
TGTGCCAGCAGTCGTATTGGGGGAGGAAACACAGATACGCAGTATTTT CASSRIGGGNTDTQYF TRBJ2-3 TRBV27 - -
TGTGCCAGCACAAAGTTACGAGGCGGGGACCGCAATCAGCCCCAGCATTTT CASTKLRGGDRNQPQHF TRBJ1-5 TRBV28 few -
TGTGCCAGCAGTTACTACAGCCCACGTACAGAGAGTGGCTACACCTTC CASSYYSPRTESGYTF TRBJ1-2 TRBV6-5 - -
TGTGCCATCAGTGAGGACAGTAACACCATGGAAGCTTTCTTT CAISEDSNTMEAFF TRBJ1-1 TRBV10-3 - -
TGCAGTGCTACTATTAGTGAAAAACTGTTTTTT CSATISEKLFF TRBJ1-4 TRBV20-1 - -
TGCGCCAGCAGCAGGGGACATATGAACACTGAAGCTTTCTTT CASSRGHMNTEAFF TRBJ1-1 TRBV5-1 - -
TGTGCCATCAGTTCACAGGGGAACACCGGGGAGCTGTTTTTT CAISSQGNTGELFF TRBJ2-2 TRBV10-3 - -
TGCGCCAGCAGCTTGGACTGGACTAGCGGGGGCCCCTCAAGGAGGGCCCGAGGGAATGAGCAGTTCTTC CASSLDWTSGGPSRRARGNEQFF TRBJ2-1 TRBV5-1 - TRBD2
TGTGCCAGCAGCTTATCGTGGGGCATGACTGAAGCTTTCTTT CASSLSWGMTEAFF TRBJ1-1 TRBV11-2 - -